This TCR beta chain appears in the sequencing data of a study of sequential checkpoint blockade in melanoma. Documented treatment: randomized to nivolumab then ipilimumab (arm A) or the reverse (arm B). This clone came up many times. Its specificity is not known. The CDR3 has 16 residues. Per germline, CDR1 SGHNT and CDR2 YENEEA. Trimming removed 4 bases from V and 12 bases from J; junction bases left unmatched: 13. This table comes from immunoSEQ multiplex PCR, and its TCRdb copy is limited to in-frame clones, with some not included. The sample includes about 3,900 clones, approximately 23% of them seen just once. Study observations and caveats: PD-L1 staining and CD8+ counts, not mutational load, tracked tumor T-cell clonality. For nivolumab-first patients, baseline tumor clonality was associated with response. About 30 times likelier clinical benefit followed increased tumor T-cell fraction and clonality.

This clonotype was obtained from a human donor with melanoma. Specimen: tumor tissue (inferred from file names), collected from a patient given nivolumab and ipilimumab in sequence. This chain uses TRBV11-3 with TRBJ2-3; 13 positions match TRBD2. The CDR3 region has the DNA TGTGCCAGCAGCTCACTAGCGGGGGGGCCTGGCCAGGGTCAGTATTTT. The encoded protein is CASSSLAGGPGQGQYF.